This TCR beta chain was recovered during a study of cytomegalovirus exposure and HLA in healthy donors. The study ran its PCR with 60 Vbeta and 13 Jbeta primers. TCRdb's table, derived via immunoSEQ multiplex PCR, lists solely in-frame clones and lacks some. The table lists 150,000 to 200,000 clones, around 75% of them singletons. CDR1 and CDR2 (germline): MNHNS, SASEGT. V shed 6 bases and J shed 3 bases, with 6 bases lying between them. The CDR3 is 11 residues long. In the case of this clone: Other DNA sequences in this specimen translate into the identical CDR3.

The chain is built from TRBV6-1 and TRBJ2-7; D gene unclear. The receptor comes from a young woman in good health and CMV-seronegative. Sequencing was performed on PBMCs. The CDR3, as DNA: TGTGCCAGCAGCGAACTCTACGAGCAGTACTTC. It encodes CASSELYEQYF.